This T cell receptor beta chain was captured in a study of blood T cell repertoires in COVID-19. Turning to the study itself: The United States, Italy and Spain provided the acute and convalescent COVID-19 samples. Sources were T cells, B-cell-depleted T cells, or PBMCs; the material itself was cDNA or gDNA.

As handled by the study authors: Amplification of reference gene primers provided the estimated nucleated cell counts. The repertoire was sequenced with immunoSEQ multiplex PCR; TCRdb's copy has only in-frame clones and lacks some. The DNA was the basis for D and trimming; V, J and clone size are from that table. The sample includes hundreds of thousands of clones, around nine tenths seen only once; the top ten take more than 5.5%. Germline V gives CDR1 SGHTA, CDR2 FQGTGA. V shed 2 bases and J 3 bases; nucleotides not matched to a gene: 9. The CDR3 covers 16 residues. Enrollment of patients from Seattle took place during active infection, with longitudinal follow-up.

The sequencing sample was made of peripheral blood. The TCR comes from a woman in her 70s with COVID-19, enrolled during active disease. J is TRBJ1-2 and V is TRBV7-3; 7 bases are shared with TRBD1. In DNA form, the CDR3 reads TGTGCCAGCAGCTTACCTTTGACAGGGCGACACTATGGCTACACCTTC. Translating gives CASSLPLTGRHYGYTF.